This T cell receptor (beta chain) was identified during a study of shared clonotypes between healthy human individuals. Study results and limitations: Since donors were few, the genetic and exposure-history diversity represented was limited. Sampling was confined to blood; repertoires within tissues likely differ. Naive subsets usually exceeded memory subsets in estimated richness.

As regards this clone: Antigen unknown. Other nucleotide sequences from this sample produce the same CDR3.

TCRdb keeps only in-frame clones here, not all; method: immunoSEQ multiplex PCR. The data contain over a million clones, approximately 70% of them singletons. V was shortened by 2 bases and J by 5 bases, with 6 bases between the two germline ends. CDR1 is KGHSH and CDR2 is LQKENI in the germline V gene. The CDR3 consists of 13 residues. The genes are TRBV18 and TRBJ1-4, with D uncertain. This TCR was recovered from a man in his late teens or twenties in good health. Sample: memory CD4+ T cells sorted from blood. Subset defined: CD45RA-negative fraction. CDR3 coding DNA: TGTGCCAGCTCACCAGGGCTAAATGAAAAACTGTTTTTT. Translating gives CASSPGLNEKLFF.